The TCR beta chain described here comes from a study of blood T cell repertoires in COVID-19. On the study more broadly: The study drew acute and convalescent COVID-19 samples from the United States, Italy and Spain. T cells, B-cell-depleted T cells, or PBMCs supplied cDNA or gDNA.

Trimming took 4 bases from V and 4 from J, leaving 14 bases between them. Per germline, CDR1 SGHDT and CDR2 YYEEEE. The CDR3 has 14 amino acids. Per the study methods: Reference gene primer amplification yielded estimated nucleated cell counts. Repertoires were generated with immunoSEQ multiplex PCR, while TCRdb's copy carries only in-frame clones and drops some. That table supplies the V and J calls and clone size; D and trimming were determined from the DNA. This sample has 140,000 or so clones, with roughly 79% found just once. The origin of this receptor is a man over 45 with active or convalescent COVID-19. V is TRBV5-6 and J is TRBJ2-5; no clear D. The sample consisted of peripheral blood. The DNA of the CDR3 is TGTGCCAGCAGCCCACTAAATTTCGGAGAGACCCAGTACTTC. It is translated as CASSPLNFGETQYF. Full variable domain (outside the CDR3, taken from reference TRBV5-6 and TRBJ2-5): DAGVTQSPTHLIKTRGQQVTLRCSPKSGHDTVSWYQQALGQGPQFIFQYYEEEERQRGNFPDRFSGHQFPNYSSELNVNALLLGDSALYLCASSPLNFGETQYFGPGTRLLVL.